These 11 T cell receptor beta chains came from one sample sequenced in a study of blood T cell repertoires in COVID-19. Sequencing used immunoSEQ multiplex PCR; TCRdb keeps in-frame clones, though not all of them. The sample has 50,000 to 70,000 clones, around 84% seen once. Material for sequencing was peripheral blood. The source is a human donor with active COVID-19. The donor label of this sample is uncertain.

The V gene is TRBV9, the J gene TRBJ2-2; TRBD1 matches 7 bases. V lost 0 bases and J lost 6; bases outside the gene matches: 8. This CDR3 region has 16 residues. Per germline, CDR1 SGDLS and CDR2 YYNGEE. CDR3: CASSVALEGAAGELFF. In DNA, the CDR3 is TGTGCCAGCAGCGTAGCTTTAGAGGGGGCAGCCGGGGAGCTGTTTTTT.

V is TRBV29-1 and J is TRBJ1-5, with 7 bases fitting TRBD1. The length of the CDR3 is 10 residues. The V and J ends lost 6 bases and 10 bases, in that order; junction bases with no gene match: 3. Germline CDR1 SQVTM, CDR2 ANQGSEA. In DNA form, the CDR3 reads TGCAGCGTAGGGACAGCTCCCCAGCATTTT. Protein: CSVGTAPQHF.

The CDR3 DNA sequence: TGTGCCTGCGAGGGCGGCATCTCCTACGAGCAGTACTTC. It encodes CACEGGISYEQYF. The chain is built from TRBV30 and TRBJ2-7; D is perhaps TRBD2 (5 bases). Per the germline V gene, CDR1 is GTSNPN and CDR2 is SVGIG (reference sequence). The CDR3 is 13 residues long. V lost 6 bases and J lost 0, with 12 bases in between.

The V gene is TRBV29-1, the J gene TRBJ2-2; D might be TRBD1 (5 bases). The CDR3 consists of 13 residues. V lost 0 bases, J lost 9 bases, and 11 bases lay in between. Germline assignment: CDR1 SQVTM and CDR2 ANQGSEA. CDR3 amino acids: CSVEDFRQRELFF. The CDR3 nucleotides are TGCAGCGTTGAAGATTTTAGACAGCGGGAGCTGTTTTTT.

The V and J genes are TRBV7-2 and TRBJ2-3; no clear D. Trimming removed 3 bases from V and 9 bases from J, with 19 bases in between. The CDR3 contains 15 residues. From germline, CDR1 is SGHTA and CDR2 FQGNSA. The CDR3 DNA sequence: TGTGCCAGCAGCTTGTTCCAAAGTATCTCGGTCACGCAGTATTTT. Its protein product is CASSLFQSISVTQYF.

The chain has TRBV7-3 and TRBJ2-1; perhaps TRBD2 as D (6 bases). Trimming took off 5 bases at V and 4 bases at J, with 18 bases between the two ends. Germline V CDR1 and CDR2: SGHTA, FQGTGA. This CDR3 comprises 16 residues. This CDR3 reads CASSPRAGTGYNEQFF. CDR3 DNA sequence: TGTGCCAGCAGCCCGAGAGCTGGGACTGGGTACAATGAGCAGTTCTTC.

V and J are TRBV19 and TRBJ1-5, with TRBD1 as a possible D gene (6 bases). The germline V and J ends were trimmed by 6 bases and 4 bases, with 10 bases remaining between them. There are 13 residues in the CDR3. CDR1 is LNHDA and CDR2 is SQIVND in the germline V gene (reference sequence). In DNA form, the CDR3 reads TGTGCCAGTAGCACCAGGGGAAATCAGCCCCAGCATTTT. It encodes CASSTRGNQPQHF.

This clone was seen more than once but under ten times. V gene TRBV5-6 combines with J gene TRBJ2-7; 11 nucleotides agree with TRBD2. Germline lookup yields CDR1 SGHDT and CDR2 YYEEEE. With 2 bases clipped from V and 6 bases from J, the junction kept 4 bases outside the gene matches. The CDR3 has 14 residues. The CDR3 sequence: CASSFGLAGGEQYF. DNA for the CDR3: TGTGCCAGCAGCTTCGGGCTAGCGGGAGGCGAGCAGTACTTC.

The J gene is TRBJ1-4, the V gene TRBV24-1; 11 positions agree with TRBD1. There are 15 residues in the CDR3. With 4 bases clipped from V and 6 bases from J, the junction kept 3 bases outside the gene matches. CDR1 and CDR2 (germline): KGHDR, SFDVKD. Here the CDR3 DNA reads TGTGCCACCAGTGACCCGGGACAGGGGGATGAAAAACTGTTTTTT. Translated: CATSDPGQGDEKLFF.

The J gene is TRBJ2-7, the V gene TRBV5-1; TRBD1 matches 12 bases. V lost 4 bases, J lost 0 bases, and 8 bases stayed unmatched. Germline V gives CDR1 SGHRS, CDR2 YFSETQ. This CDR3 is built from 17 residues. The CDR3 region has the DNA TGCGCCAGCAGCAAGGGGCCGGGACAGGGGGCCTCCTACGAGCAGTACTTC. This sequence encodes CASSKGPGQGASYEQYF.

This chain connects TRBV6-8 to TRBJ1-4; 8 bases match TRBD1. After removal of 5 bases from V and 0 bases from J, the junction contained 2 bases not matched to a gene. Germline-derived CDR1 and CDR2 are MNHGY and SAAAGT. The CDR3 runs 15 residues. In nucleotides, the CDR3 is TGTGCCAGCAGTAGCAGGGGGCCAACTAATGAAAAACTGTTTTTT. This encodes CASSSRGPTNEKLFF.